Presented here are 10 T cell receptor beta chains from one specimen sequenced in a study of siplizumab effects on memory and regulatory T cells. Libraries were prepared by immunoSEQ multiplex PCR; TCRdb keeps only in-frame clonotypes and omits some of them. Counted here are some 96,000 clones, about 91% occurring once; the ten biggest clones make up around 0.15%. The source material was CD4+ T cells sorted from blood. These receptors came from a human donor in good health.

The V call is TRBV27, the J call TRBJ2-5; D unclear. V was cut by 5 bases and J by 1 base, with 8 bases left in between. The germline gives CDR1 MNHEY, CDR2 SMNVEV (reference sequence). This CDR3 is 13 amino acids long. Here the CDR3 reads CASSPGRQETQYF. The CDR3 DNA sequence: TGTGCCAGCAGTCCCGGGCGCCAAGAGACCCAGTACTTC.

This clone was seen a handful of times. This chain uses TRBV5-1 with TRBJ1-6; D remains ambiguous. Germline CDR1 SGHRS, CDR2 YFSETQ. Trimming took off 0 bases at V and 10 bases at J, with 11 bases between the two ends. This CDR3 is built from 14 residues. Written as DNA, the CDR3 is TGCGCCAGCAGCTTGGGTCAGAGGGAGTCACCCCTCCACTTT. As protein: CASSLGQRESPLHF. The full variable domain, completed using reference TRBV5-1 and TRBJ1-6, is KAGVTQTPRYLIKTRGQQVTLSCSPISGHRSVSWYQQTPGQGLQFLFEYFSETQRNKGNFPGRFSGRQFSNSRSEMNVSTLELGDSALYLCASSLGQRESPLHFGNGTRLTVT.

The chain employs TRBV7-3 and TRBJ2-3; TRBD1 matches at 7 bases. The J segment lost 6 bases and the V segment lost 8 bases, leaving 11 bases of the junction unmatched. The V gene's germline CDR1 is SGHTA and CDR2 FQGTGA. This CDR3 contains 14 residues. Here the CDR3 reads CASPPSEGADTQYF. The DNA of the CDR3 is TGTGCCAGCCCCCCGAGCGAGGGGGCGGATACGCAGTATTTT.

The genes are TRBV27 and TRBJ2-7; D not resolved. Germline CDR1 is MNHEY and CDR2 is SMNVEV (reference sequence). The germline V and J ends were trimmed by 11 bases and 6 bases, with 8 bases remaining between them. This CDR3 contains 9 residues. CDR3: CAGPPEQYF. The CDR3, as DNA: TGTGCCGGGCCCCCCGAGCAGTACTTC.

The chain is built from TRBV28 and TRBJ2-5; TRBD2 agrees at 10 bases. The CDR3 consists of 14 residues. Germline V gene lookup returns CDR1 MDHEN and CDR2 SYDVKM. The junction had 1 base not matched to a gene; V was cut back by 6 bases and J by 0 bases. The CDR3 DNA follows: TGTGCCAGCAGACTAGCGGGGCACCAAGAGACCCAGTACTTC. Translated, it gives CASRLAGHQETQYF. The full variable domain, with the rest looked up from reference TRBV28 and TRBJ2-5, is DVKVTQSSRYLVKRTGEKVFLECVQDMDHENMFWYRQDPGLGLRLIYFSYDVKMKEKGDIPEGYSVSREKKERFSLILESASTNQTSMYLCASRLAGHQETQYFGPGTRLLVL.

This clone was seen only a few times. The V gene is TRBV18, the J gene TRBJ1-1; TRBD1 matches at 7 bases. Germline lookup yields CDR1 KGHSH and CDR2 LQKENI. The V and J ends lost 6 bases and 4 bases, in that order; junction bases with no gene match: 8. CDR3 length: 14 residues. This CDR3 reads CASSVGQYGTEAFF. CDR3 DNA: TGTGCCAGCTCTGTGGGACAGTACGGCACTGAAGCTTTCTTT.

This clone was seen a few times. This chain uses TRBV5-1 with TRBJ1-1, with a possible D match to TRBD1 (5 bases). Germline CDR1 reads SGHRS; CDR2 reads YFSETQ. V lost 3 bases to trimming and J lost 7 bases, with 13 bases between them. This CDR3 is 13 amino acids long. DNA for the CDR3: TGCGCCAGCAGCTCAGAGGGGCTTATTGAAGCTTTCTTT. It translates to CASSSEGLIEAFF.

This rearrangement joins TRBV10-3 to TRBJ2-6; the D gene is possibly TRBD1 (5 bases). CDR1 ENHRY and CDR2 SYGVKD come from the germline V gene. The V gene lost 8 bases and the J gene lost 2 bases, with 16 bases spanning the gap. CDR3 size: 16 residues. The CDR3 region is CAIQDKGTTGANVLTF. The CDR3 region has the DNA TGTGCCATCCAGGACAAGGGAACCACTGGGGCCAACGTCCTGACTTTC.

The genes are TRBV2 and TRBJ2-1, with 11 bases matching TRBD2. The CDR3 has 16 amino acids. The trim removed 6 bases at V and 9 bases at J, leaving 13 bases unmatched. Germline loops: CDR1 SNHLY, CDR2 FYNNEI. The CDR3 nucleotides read TGTGCCAGCAGCCGAGGACGGTGGCTAGCGGGGGGTGAGCAGTTCTTC. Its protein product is CASSRGRWLAGGEQFF.

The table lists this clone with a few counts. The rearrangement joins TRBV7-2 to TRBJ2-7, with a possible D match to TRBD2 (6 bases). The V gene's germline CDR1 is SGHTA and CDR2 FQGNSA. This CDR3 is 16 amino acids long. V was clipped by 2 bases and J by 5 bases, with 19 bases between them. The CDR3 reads CASSLQSRGTRDEQYF. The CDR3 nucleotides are TGTGCCAGCAGCTTACAGTCGCGGGGCACGCGGGACGAGCAGTACTTC.